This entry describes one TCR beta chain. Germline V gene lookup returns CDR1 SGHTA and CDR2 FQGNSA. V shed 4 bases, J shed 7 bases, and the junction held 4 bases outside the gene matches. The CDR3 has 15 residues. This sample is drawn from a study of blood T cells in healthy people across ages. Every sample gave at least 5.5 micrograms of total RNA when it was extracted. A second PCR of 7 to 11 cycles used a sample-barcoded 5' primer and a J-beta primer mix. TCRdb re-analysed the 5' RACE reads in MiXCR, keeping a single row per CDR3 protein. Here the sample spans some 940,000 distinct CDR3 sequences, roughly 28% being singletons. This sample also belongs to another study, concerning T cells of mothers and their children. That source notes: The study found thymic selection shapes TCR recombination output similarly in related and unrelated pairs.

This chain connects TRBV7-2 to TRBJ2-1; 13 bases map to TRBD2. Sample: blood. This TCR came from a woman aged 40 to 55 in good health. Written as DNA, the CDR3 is TGTGCCAGCAGCTCTACTAGCGGGGGGGTTAATGAGCAGTTCTTC. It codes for CASSSTSGGVNEQFF. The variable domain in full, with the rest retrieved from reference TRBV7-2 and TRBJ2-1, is GAGVSQSPSNKVTEKGKDVELRCDPISGHTALYWYRQSLGQGLEFLIYFQGNSAPDKSGLPSDRFSAERTGGSVSTLTIQRTQQEDSAVYLCASSSTSGGVNEQFFGPGTRLTVL.